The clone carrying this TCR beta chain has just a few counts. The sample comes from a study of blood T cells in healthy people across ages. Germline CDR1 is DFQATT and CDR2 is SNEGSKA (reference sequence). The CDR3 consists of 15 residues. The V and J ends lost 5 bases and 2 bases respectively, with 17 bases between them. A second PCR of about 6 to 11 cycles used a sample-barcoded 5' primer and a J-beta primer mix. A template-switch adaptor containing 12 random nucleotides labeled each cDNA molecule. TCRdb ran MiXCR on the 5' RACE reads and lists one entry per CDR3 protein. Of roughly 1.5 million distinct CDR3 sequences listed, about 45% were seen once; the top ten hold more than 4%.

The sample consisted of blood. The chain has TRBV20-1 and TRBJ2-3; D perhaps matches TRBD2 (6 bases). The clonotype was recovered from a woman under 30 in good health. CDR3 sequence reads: CSAGPGTGVTDTQYF. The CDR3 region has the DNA TGCAGTGCTGGGCCCGGGACGGGGGTCACAGATACGCAGTATTTT.